The 20 T cell receptor beta chains reported below all come from one sample, sequenced in a study of blood T cells in healthy people across ages. PCR was performed a second time for about 7 to 11 cycles using a sample-barcoded 5' primer and a J-beta primer mix. In TCRdb, the 5' RACE reads were re-called with MiXCR into one record per CDR3 protein. This sample has 750,000 to 1,000,000 distinct CDR3 sequences, with 25% to 35% found just once. The data also belong to a second study, concerning T cells of mothers and their children.

The sample taken for sequencing was blood. The receptors come from a woman aged 35 to 49 in good health.

This clonotype was recorded many times. This rearrangement joins TRBV20-1 to TRBJ2-5; TRBD1 matches at 7 bases. The V and J ends lost 7 bases and 3 bases, in that order; junction bases with no gene match: 8. CDR1 and CDR2 (germline): DFQATT, SNEGSKA (reference sequence). This CDR3 is 13 amino acids long. CDR3: CSVNRDREETQYF. The CDR3 DNA sequence: TGCAGTGTCAACCGGGACAGAGAAGAGACCCAGTACTTC.

The table lists this clonotype with a few counts. The genes are TRBV7-8 and TRBJ1-6; TRBD1 might be the D (5 bases). The V gene's germline CDR1 is SGHVS and CDR2 FQNEAQ. The length of the CDR3 is 14 residues. V lost 5 bases, J lost 6 bases, and 11 bases lay in between. CDR3 loop: CASSLRDVNSPLHF. CDR3 coding DNA: TGTGCCAGCAGCCTCCGGGACGTTAATTCACCCCTCCACTTT.

The genes are TRBV3-1 and TRBJ2-7; TRBD2 matches at 11 bases. The CDR3 has 15 amino acids. V dropped 0 bases and J dropped 6; count of bases not matched to a gene: 4. Per the germline V gene, CDR1 is LGHDT and CDR2 is YNNKEL (reference sequence). This chain's CDR3 is CASSQEVLAGGEQYF. The CDR3, as DNA: TGTGCCAGCAGCCAAGAAGTCCTAGCGGGGGGCGAGCAGTACTTC.

The chain employs TRBV5-6 and TRBJ1-3; D is unclear. Germline CDR1 and CDR2: SGHDT and YYEEEE. This CDR3 has 15 residues. With 0 bases removed from V and 0 bases from J, the gap between germline ends came to 7 bases. In DNA form, the CDR3 reads TGTGCCAGCAGCTTGGCGGGCAACTCTGGAAACACCATATATTTT. As protein: CASSLAGNSGNTIYF.

This clonotype occurred a few times. The chain employs TRBV5-6 and TRBJ2-5; 11 bases are shared with TRBD2. Per germline, CDR1 SGHDT and CDR2 YYEEEE. The length of the CDR3 is 18 residues. J was trimmed by 3 bases and V by 1 base; bases with no gene match: 11. CDR3 in DNA: TGTGCCAGCAGCTTGTTCGGTAGCGGGGGGGCCACCGAAGAGACCCAGTACTTC. Translation: CASSLFGSGGATEETQYF.

This clonotype was counted at least ten times. With a much larger clone just one base away, this may be a read error. This CDR3 reads CASSINNEQFF. CDR3 DNA sequence: TGTGCCAGCAGCATAAACAATGAGCAGTTCTTC. This sequence joins TRBV3-1 and TRBJ2-1; D not certain. With 5 bases removed from V and 5 bases from J, the gap between germline ends came to 4 bases. This CDR3 region has 11 residues. Per the germline V gene, CDR1 is LGHDT and CDR2 is YNNKEL (reference sequence).

This chain links TRBV7-6 with TRBJ2-3; 7 bases match TRBD1. CDR3 length: 15 amino acids. Germline V gene sequence: CDR1 SGHVS, CDR2 FNYEAQ. The V and J ends lost 5 bases and 3 bases, in that order; junction bases with no gene match: 8. The CDR3 DNA is TGTGCCAGCAGCCACGGGACAGAGGCTACAGATACGCAGTATTTT. Protein sequence: CASSHGTEATDTQYF.

The sample holds a few counts of this clonotype. The rearrangement links TRBV12-3 or TRBV12-4 to TRBJ2-7; possible D gene TRBD1, 6 bases. The length of the CDR3 is 15 residues. V lost 3 bases and J lost 9, with 21 bases in between. The chain's CDR3 is CASSFTGQGSEGQYF. CDR3 DNA sequence: TGTGCCAGCAGTTTTACAGGGCAGGGCTCAGAAGGGCAGTACTTC.

This chain joins TRBV28 and TRBJ2-2; possible D gene TRBD1, 6 bases. The germline gives CDR1 MDHEN, CDR2 SYDVKM. V was trimmed by 5 bases and J by 10 bases, leaving 11 bases between them. This CDR3 is 12 amino acids long. The CDR3 DNA reads TGTGCCAGCAGTCTCCAGGGGAAGGAGCTGTTTTTT. It codes for CASSLQGKELFF.

Concerning this clonotype itself: At one end the junction does not follow the germline gene, possibly because of a read error. This chain links TRBV5-1 with TRBJ1-1; D remains ambiguous. Germline assignment: CDR1 SGHRS and CDR2 YFSETQ. The CDR3 has 14 residues. The CDR3 reads CASSLDPGETEAIF. CDR3 coding DNA: TGCGCCAGCAGCTTGGACCCGGGAGAAACTGAAGCTATCTTT.

V gene TRBV5-1 combines with J gene TRBJ2-3, with D possibly TRBD2 on 6 matching bases. Germline lookup yields CDR1 SGHRS and CDR2 YFSETQ. V lost 1 base and J lost 3, with 12 bases in between. This CDR3 is built from 15 residues. This chain's CDR3 is CASSLSSEGTDTQYF. CDR3 nucleotides: TGCGCCAGCAGCTTGTCTAGCGAGGGGACAGATACGCAGTATTTT.

This clonotype was observed at least ten times. This rearrangement joins TRBV10-3 to TRBJ2-7, with D possibly being TRBD1 (6 bases). The CDR3 is made up of 13 amino acids. CDR1 is ENHRY and CDR2 is SYGVKD in the germline V gene. V was cut by 6 bases and J by 7 bases, with 16 bases left in between. CDR3 coding DNA: TGTGCCATCAGCTCGACAGGTACGGGGGAGCAGTACTTC. This translates into CAISSTGTGEQYF.

The rearrangement links TRBV5-1 to TRBJ1-6; unclear D gene. Germline V gene data show CDR1 as SGHRS and CDR2 as YFSETQ. The V end was cut by 7 bases, the J end by 0 bases, with 11 bases between. The CDR3 totals 15 residues. CDR3 sequence reads: CASQDLSSYNSPLHF. The CDR3 nucleotides are TGCGCCAGCCAAGACCTGAGCTCCTATAATTCACCCCTCCACTTT.

This clonotype was found a few times. This chain connects TRBV14 to TRBJ2-1; 7 bases are a match to TRBD2. Trimming at V came to 2 bases and at J to 1 base, leaving 8 bases not matched to a gene. CDR3 length equals 17 residues. Germline CDR1 reads SGHDN; CDR2 reads FVKESK. The chain's CDR3 is CASSQKSRGVSYNEQFF. DNA of the CDR3: TGTGCCAGCAGCCAAAAAAGTCGGGGGGTGTCCTACAATGAGCAGTTCTTC. Based on the CDR3 plus reference TRBV14 and TRBJ2-1, the full variable domain is EAGVTQFPSHSVIEKGQTVTLRCDPISGHDNLYWYRRVMGKEIKFLLHFVKESKQDESGMPNNRFLAERTGGTYSTLKVQPAELEDSGVYFCASSQKSRGVSYNEQFFGPGTRLTVL.

The chain links TRBV11-2 to TRBJ2-1; D remains ambiguous. The CDR3 has 15 residues. The ends were cut back, 1 base at V and 2 bases at J, with 9 bases in the middle. Germline CDR1 SGHAT, CDR2 FQNNGV. The CDR3 coding sequence is TGTGCCAGCAGCTTAGTCTGGAGCCCCTACAATGAGCAGTTCTTC. As protein: CASSLVWSPYNEQFF.

As to this clonotype: This may come from a read error, since a much larger clone is one base off. V usage is TRBV9 and J usage is TRBJ2-7; 8 nucleotides match TRBD1. The J call could be wrong; TRBJ2-4 is a better fit for the DNA end. Germline lookup yields CDR1 SGDLS and CDR2 YYNGEE. The CDR3 extends over 14 amino acids. The CDR3 loop is CASCGQGGKNIQYF. The CDR3 DNA reads as TGTGCCAGCTGCGGACAGGGAGGCAAAAACATTCAGTACTTC.

This clonotype was seen a handful of times. The chain couples TRBV5-4 to TRBJ2-1, with 9 bases identical to TRBD2. Trimming cost V 4 bases and J 7 bases; bases outside gene matches: 12. The CDR3 consists of 16 residues. Germline loops: CDR1 SGHNT, CDR2 YYREEE (reference sequence). CDR3 in amino acids: CASSPPIRGGGNEQFF. The DNA for the CDR3 is TGTGCCAGCAGCCCTCCGATTCGCGGGGGGGGAAATGAGCAGTTCTTC. Together with reference TRBV5-4 and TRBJ2-1, the CDR3 gives the full variable domain: ETGVTQSPTHLIKTRGQQVTLRCSSQSGHNTVSWYQQALGQGPQFIFQYYREEENGRGNFPPRFSGLQFPNYSSELNVNALELDDSALYLCASSPPIRGGGNEQFFGPGTRLTVL.

This sequence joins TRBV29-1 and TRBJ2-5, with D maybe TRBD1 (7 bases). This CDR3 is built from 13 residues. Germline lookup yields CDR1 SQVTM and CDR2 ANQGSEA. Trimming removed 7 bases at V and 5 bases at J, with 17 bases between. This chain's CDR3 is CSAGDSWLETQYF. The CDR3 DNA reads TGCAGCGCGGGGGACAGCTGGCTGGAGACCCAGTACTTC.

The table lists this clonotype with many counts. This chain uses TRBV7-2 with TRBJ2-1, with 7 positions matching TRBD1. The J segment lost 15 bases and the V segment lost 4 bases, leaving 12 bases of the junction unmatched. Germline CDR1 and CDR2: SGHTA and FQGNSA. The CDR3 length is 13 residues. CDR3 amino acids: CASSSSQGQRLFF. The CDR3 DNA follows: TGTGCCAGCAGCTCTTCACAGGGGCAGAGACTGTTCTTC.

A word on this clonotype: A read error may explain this, as a much larger clone is one base away. The rearrangement links TRBV27 to TRBJ2-4; D gene uncertain. The CDR3 covers 17 residues. Trimming stripped 4 bases from V and 13 bases from J, with 29 bases between. From germline, CDR1 is MNHEY and CDR2 SMNVEV (reference sequence). CDR3 residues: CASSSAKVGLTYNEQYF. CDR3 nucleotide sequence: TGTGCCAGCAGTTCCGCTAAAGTGGGCCTGACCTACAATGAGCAGTACTTC.